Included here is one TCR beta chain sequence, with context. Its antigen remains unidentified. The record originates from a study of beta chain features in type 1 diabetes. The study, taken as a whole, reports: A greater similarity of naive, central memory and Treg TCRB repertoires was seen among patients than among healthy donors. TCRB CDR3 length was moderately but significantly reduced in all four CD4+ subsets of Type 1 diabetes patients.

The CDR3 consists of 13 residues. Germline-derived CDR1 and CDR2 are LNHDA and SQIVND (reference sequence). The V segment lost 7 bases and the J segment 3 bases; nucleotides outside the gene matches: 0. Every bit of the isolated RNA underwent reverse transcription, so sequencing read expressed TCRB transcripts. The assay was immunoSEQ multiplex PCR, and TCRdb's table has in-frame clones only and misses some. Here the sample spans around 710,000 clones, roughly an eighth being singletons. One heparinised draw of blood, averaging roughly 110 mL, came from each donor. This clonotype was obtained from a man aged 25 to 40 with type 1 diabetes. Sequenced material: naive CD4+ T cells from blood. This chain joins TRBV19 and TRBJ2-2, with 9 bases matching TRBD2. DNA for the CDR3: TGTGCCAGTAAGCGGGGGGACACCGGGGAGCTGTTTTTT. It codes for CASKRGDTGELFF.